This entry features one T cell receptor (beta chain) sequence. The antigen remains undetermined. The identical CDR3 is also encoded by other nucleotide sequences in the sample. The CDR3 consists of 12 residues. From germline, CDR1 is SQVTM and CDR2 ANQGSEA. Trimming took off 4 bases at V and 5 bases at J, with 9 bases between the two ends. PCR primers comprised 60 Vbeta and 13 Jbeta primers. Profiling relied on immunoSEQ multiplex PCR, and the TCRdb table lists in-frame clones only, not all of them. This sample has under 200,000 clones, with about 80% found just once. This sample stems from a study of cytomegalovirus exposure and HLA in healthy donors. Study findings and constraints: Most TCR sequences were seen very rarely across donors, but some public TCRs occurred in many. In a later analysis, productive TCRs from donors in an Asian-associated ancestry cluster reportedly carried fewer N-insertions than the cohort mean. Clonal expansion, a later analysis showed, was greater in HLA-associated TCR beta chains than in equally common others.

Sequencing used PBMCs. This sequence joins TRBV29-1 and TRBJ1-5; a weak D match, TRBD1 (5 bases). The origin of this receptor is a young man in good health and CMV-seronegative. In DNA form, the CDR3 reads TGCAGCGTTGGTGCCAGGGATCAGCCCCAGCATTTT. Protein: CSVGARDQPQHF.